The T cell receptor beta chain under discussion was sequenced for a study of T-cell memory formation after mild COVID-19. Study overall: The study found TCR clusters largely donor specific.

The CDR3 is 15 amino acids. Germline CDR1 SGDLS, CDR2 YYNGEE. V lost 0 bases to trimming and J lost 0 bases, with 8 bases between them. 5'RACE with constant-segment primers yielded barcoded, UMI-tagged TCR alpha and TCR beta cDNA libraries. TCRdb recomputed calls from the 5' RACE reads with MiXCR, one row per CDR3 protein. The repertoire holds about 250,000 distinct CDR3 sequences, with under 20% as singletons. Source material: PBMCs or a T cell subset sorted from them (not recorded which). The V call is TRBV9, the J call TRBJ2-3; D possibly corresponds to TRBD1 (5 bases). The receptor's source is a young man who had mild COVID-19 (a few samples of this study predate the infection). Cell type and time point are not known. Here the CDR3 reads CASSVGAGSTDTQYF. In DNA, the CDR3 is TGTGCCAGCAGCGTAGGAGCAGGGAGCACAGATACGCAGTATTTT.